The sequence of this TCR beta chain was determined in a study of T-cell memory formation after mild COVID-19. Turning to the study itself: The TCR clusters were mostly specific to one donor.

Findings and caveats of the study: Unconfirmed was the SARS-CoV-2 specificity of second-wave clones that peaked on day 37. Balance between CD4 and CD8 was seen in clones contracting day 15 to 85, and a CD4+ lean was seen in later expanders. CD4+ clones that contracted lay mainly in CM and EM; CD8+ ones lay in EMRA.

Trimming removed 4 bases from V and 5 bases from J, with 15 bases in between. Germline lookup yields CDR1 SGHRS and CDR2 YFSETQ. The CDR3 contains 14 residues. TCRdb re-called the 5' RACE reads with MiXCR, one entry per CDR3 protein. The sample records about 340,000 distinct CDR3 sequences, approximately 15% being singletons. Regarding this clonotype: The antigen is unknown.

The chain carries TRBV5-1 and TRBJ2-5; D might be TRBD1 (5 bases). Sequenced input: PBMCs or a T cell subset sorted from them (not recorded which). The sequence was obtained from a man younger than 35 who had mild COVID-19 (a few samples of this study predate the infection). Cell type and time point are not known. The CDR3 sequence: CASSHPQGWETQYF. The DNA of the CDR3 is TGCGCCAGCAGCCACCCCCAGGGATGGGAGACCCAGTACTTC.